The 26 T cell receptor beta chains presented below share a single source sample, sequenced in a study of T cell changes during pregnancy in multiple sclerosis. Here immunoSEQ multiplex PCR was the method, and the copy in TCRdb shows in-frame clones only, minus some. Of tens of thousands of clones listed, more than 85% are singletons. The source was CD4+ T cells from peripheral blood mononuclear cells, collected in the third trimester of pregnancy. The receptors derive from a female donor with multiple sclerosis, enrolled in a pregnancy study.

V usage is TRBV29-1 and J usage is TRBJ1-1; D remains ambiguous. V lost 6 bases and J 1 base, leaving 12 bases between the germline ends. The CDR3 extends over 13 amino acids. In germline, CDR1 is SQVTM, CDR2 ANQGSEA. The CDR3 protein is CSVVRTSNTEAFF. Here the CDR3 DNA reads TGCAGCGTCGTCCGGACTTCGAACACTGAAGCTTTCTTT.

This chain uses TRBV6-5 with TRBJ1-1, with D possibly being TRBD1 (6 bases). The germline V gene encodes CDR1 MNHEY and CDR2 SVGAGI. V shed 6 bases and J shed 2 bases, with 16 bases lying between them. The CDR3 sequence is 15 residues long. The chain's CDR3 is CASSPRQAGNTEAFF. The CDR3 bases are TGTGCCAGCAGCCCTCGACAGGCCGGTAACACTGAAGCTTTCTTT.

This chain uses TRBV18 with TRBJ1-3; possible D gene TRBD1, 5 bases. Per the germline V gene, CDR1 is KGHSH and CDR2 is LQKENI. This CDR3 region has 17 residues. The V end lost 2 bases, the J end lost 0 bases, and 14 bases lay between the germline ends. This CDR3 reads CASSPTGPTFSGNTIYF. As DNA, the CDR3 is TGTGCCAGCTCACCAACAGGCCCGACTTTCTCTGGAAACACCATATATTTT.

For the CDR3, the DNA is TGCGCCAGCAGCCCTCTAGCGGGAGAAGGCGGTGAGCAGTTCTTC. This translates into CASSPLAGEGGEQFF. This rearrangement joins TRBV4-1 to TRBJ2-1; 10 bases line up with TRBD2. This CDR3 spans 15 amino acids. With 4 bases clipped from V and 9 bases from J, the junction kept 9 bases outside the gene matches. Looked up from germline, CDR1 is MGHRA and CDR2 is YSYEKL.

This clone came up once. The chain links TRBV28 to TRBJ2-3; D unclear. The CDR3 length is 15 residues. Germline V gives CDR1 MDHEN, CDR2 SYDVKM. V was clipped by 6 bases and J by 2 bases, with 15 bases between them. Here the CDR3 reads CASSPLASNTDTQYF. CDR3 nucleotides: TGTGCCAGCAGCCCTCTGGCCTCAAACACAGATACGCAGTATTTT.

The V gene is TRBV6-6, the J gene TRBJ2-1; D perhaps matches TRBD2 (6 bases). CDR3 length: 15 residues. V shed 2 bases and J shed 7 bases, with 15 bases lying between them. CDR1 MNHNY and CDR2 SVGAGI come from the germline V gene (reference sequence). This chain's CDR3 is CASSYTRWEANEQFF. For the CDR3, the DNA is TGTGCCAGCAGTTACACCCGTTGGGAGGCGAATGAGCAGTTCTTC.

This chain links TRBV6-5 with TRBJ1-1; 9 nucleotides align to TRBD1. V gave up 0 bases and J gave up 1 base; unmatched junction bases: 3. CDR1 and CDR2 from the germline V gene are MNHEY and SVGAGI. This CDR3 has 16 residues. This CDR3 is CASSYSPGQGNTEAFF. For the CDR3, the DNA is TGTGCCAGCAGTTACTCGCCGGGACAGGGGAACACTGAAGCTTTCTTT.

The J gene is TRBJ2-7, the V gene TRBV5-1, with 8 bases fitting TRBD1. V shed 4 bases, J shed 3 bases, and the junction held 9 bases outside the gene matches. Germline V CDR1 and CDR2: SGHRS, YFSETQ. The CDR3 has 15 amino acids. In DNA form, the CDR3 reads TGCGCCAGCAGCCCGACGCGGACAGGGTTCTACGAGCAGTACTTC. Translating gives CASSPTRTGFYEQYF.

This rearrangement joins TRBV28 to TRBJ2-7; TRBD2 agrees at 7 bases. V lost 7 bases to trimming and J lost 6 bases; unmatched junction nucleotides: 9. CDR3 length: 13 amino acids. From germline, CDR1 is MDHEN and CDR2 SYDVKM. CDR3 DNA sequence: TGTGCCAGCAACTACGGGCTAGCGGTCGAGCAGTACTTC. As protein: CASNYGLAVEQYF.

The chain couples TRBV5-1 to TRBJ2-2; D is perhaps TRBD2 (6 bases). The CDR3 is 13 amino acids. Trimming removed 2 bases from V and 7 bases from J, with 9 bases in between. CDR1 is SGHRS, CDR2 YFSETQ, per germline. The DNA of the CDR3 is TGCGCCAGCAGCTTCGCCGGGAGCGGGGAGCTGTTTTTT. This translates into CASSFAGSGELFF.

This chain connects TRBV2 to TRBJ2-1; a weak D match, TRBD1 (5 bases). The germline V gene has CDR1 SNHLY and CDR2 FYNNEI. Trimming cost V 4 bases and J 8 bases, with 9 bases left between them. The CDR3 runs 12 residues. Written as DNA, the CDR3 is TGTGCCAGCAGTGTGCAGGGCGATGAGCAGTTCTTC. It is translated as CASSVQGDEQFF.

The chain has TRBV2 and TRBJ2-7; 13 positions match TRBD2. This CDR3 is 13 amino acids long. Germline V gene sequence: CDR1 SNHLY, CDR2 FYNNEI. V gave up 10 bases and J gave up 6 bases; unmatched junction bases: 6. CDR3 loop: CATGLAGAGEQYF. The CDR3, as DNA: TGTGCCACCGGACTAGCGGGGGCTGGCGAGCAGTACTTC.

V usage is TRBV7-3 and J usage is TRBJ1-1, with 8 bases identical to TRBD1. The V gene's germline CDR1 is SGHTA and CDR2 FQGTGA. With 2 bases clipped from V and 0 bases from J, the junction kept 2 bases outside the gene matches. The CDR3 is 15 amino acids. CDR3 bases: TGTGCCAGCAGCTTATCAGGGGGCGTGAACACTGAAGCTTTCTTT. Its translation is CASSLSGGVNTEAFF. Full variable domain (missing parts from reference TRBV7-3 and TRBJ1-1): GAGVSQTPSNKVTEKGKYVELRCDPISGHTALYWYRQSLGQGPEFLIYFQGTGAADDSGLPNDRFFAVRPEGSVSTLKIQRTERGDSAVYLCASSLSGGVNTEAFFGQGTRLTVV.

The gene calls are TRBV2 and TRBJ2-1; D may be TRBD1 (6 bases). The CDR3 spans 13 residues. Trimming stripped 6 bases from V and 4 bases from J, with 10 bases between. The V gene's germline CDR1 is SNHLY and CDR2 FYNNEI. The CDR3 DNA follows: TGTGCCAGCAGGGCAGACAGGTACAATGAGCAGTTCTTC. This encodes CASRADRYNEQFF.

This clone was picked up a small number of times. The V gene is TRBV5-5, the J gene TRBJ1-2, with D uncertain. Germline loops: CDR1 SGHKS, CDR2 YYEKEE (reference sequence). The CDR3 extends over 13 amino acids. Trimming removed 1 base from V and 0 bases from J, with 4 bases in between. CDR3 in DNA: TGTGCCAGCAGCTTGACAACTAACTATGGCTACACCTTC. Translation gives CASSLTTNYGYTF.

The chain is built from TRBV5-1 and TRBJ1-2, with D maybe TRBD1 (6 bases). From germline, CDR1 is SGHRS and CDR2 YFSETQ. This CDR3 has 15 amino acids. Deletions cut 4 bases from V and 8 bases from J, with 21 bases between. For the CDR3, the DNA is TGCGCCAGCAGCCAGGGACACGGGACAAATCCGGGCTACACCTTC. Its translation: CASSQGHGTNPGYTF.

The rearrangement links TRBV7-9 to TRBJ1-6, with TRBD1 identical over 7 bases. This CDR3 spans 18 amino acids. The germline CDR1 and CDR2 sequences are SEHNR and FQNEAQ (reference sequence). J lost 10 bases, V lost 2 bases, and 17 bases had no gene match. This CDR3 reads CASSLPLRQGGLRSPLHF. For the CDR3, the DNA is TGTGCCAGCAGCTTACCCCTACGACAGGGCGGCTTGAGGTCACCCCTCCACTTT.

J is TRBJ1-5 and V is TRBV7-2, with TRBD1 matching 8 bases. After removal of 5 bases from V and 7 bases from J, the junction contained 4 bases not matched to a gene. CDR1 and CDR2 from the germline V gene are SGHTA and FQGNSA. The CDR3 runs to 13 residues. The CDR3 DNA is TGTGCCAGCAGCCGGGACAGGAGGCAGCCCCAGCATTTT. Its protein is CASSRDRRQPQHF.

This clone showed up just a few times. This chain links TRBV4-1 with TRBJ1-5; TRBD1 might be the D (6 bases). V was trimmed by 0 bases and J by 2 bases, leaving 11 bases between them. The CDR3 is 16 amino acids. CDR1 is MGHRA and CDR2 is YSYEKL in the germline V gene. CDR3 sequence reads: CASSQEAGAGNQPQHF. CDR3 bases: TGCGCCAGCAGCCAAGAGGCAGGGGCTGGCAATCAGCCCCAGCATTTT.

In its sample, this clone was seen once. This sequence joins TRBV30 and TRBJ1-5; no clear D gene. Trimming removed 2 bases from V and 5 bases from J, with 7 bases in between. This CDR3 spans 12 amino acids. Germline CDR1 reads GTSNPN; CDR2 reads SVGIG (reference sequence). The CDR3 loop reads CAWSQLYQPQHF. In DNA form, the CDR3 reads TGTGCCTGGAGTCAGTTGTATCAGCCCCAGCATTTT.

The rearrangement links TRBV10-3 to TRBJ1-2; TRBD1 matches 10 bases. CDR3 length equals 16 residues. CDR1 ENHRY and CDR2 SYGVKD come from the germline V gene. V lost 6 bases and J lost 4; bases outside the gene matches: 11. The CDR3 loop reads CAISVVPGQGSYGYTF. The CDR3, as DNA: TGTGCCATCAGCGTTGTCCCGGGACAGGGGTCCTATGGCTACACCTTC.

The chain joins TRBV7-3 to TRBJ1-1; possible D gene TRBD1, 5 bases. Per the germline V gene, CDR1 is SGHTA and CDR2 is FQGTGA. The CDR3 covers 13 residues. Trimming took off 1 base at V and 4 bases at J, with 7 bases between the two ends. CDR3 coding DNA: TGTGCCAGCAGCTTAAGACAGAGCACTGAAGCTTTCTTT. Its translation: CASSLRQSTEAFF. Complete variable domain (other parts from reference TRBV7-3 and TRBJ1-1): GAGVSQTPSNKVTEKGKYVELRCDPISGHTALYWYRQSLGQGPEFLIYFQGTGAADDSGLPNDRFFAVRPEGSVSTLKIQRTERGDSAVYLCASSLRQSTEAFFGQGTRLTVV.

This chain uses TRBV7-9 with TRBJ1-2, with 7 bases matching TRBD1. The germline V gene has CDR1 SEHNR and CDR2 FQNEAQ (reference sequence). The ends lost 5 bases at V and 4 bases at J; junction bases unmatched: 7. The CDR3 runs 14 residues. The CDR3 protein is CASSTPYRGYGYTF. DNA of the CDR3: TGTGCCAGCAGCACACCATACAGGGGCTATGGCTACACCTTC. Looking up the rest from reference TRBV7-9 and TRBJ1-2 gives the full variable domain: DTGVSQNPRHKITKRGQNVTFRCDPISEHNRLYWYRQTLGQGPEFLTYFQNEAQLEKSRLLSDRFSAERPKGSFSTLEIQRTEQGDSAMYLCASSTPYRGYGYTFGSGTRLTVV.

The chain is built from TRBV7-8 and TRBJ1-2, with D possibly TRBD1 on 5 matching bases. The CDR3 contains 13 residues. CDR1 is SGHVS and CDR2 is FQNEAQ in the germline V gene. V gave up 4 bases and J gave up 7 bases, with 13 bases separating them. The CDR3 sequence is CASSSPRVSGYTF. Written as DNA, the CDR3 is TGTGCCAGCAGCTCGCCCAGGGTCTCTGGCTACACCTTC.

V is TRBV4-3 and J is TRBJ2-4; possibly TRBD2 for D (5 bases). From germline, CDR1 is LGHNA and CDR2 YSLEER. This CDR3 has 16 residues. The germline V and J ends were trimmed by 0 bases and 8 bases, with 17 bases remaining between them. The CDR3 here is CASSQDSSTGWDIQYF. Here the CDR3 DNA reads TGCGCCAGCAGCCAAGACAGTAGCACGGGGTGGGACATTCAGTACTTC.

The rearrangement joins TRBV10-3 to TRBJ1-4; D unresolved. CDR1 is ENHRY, CDR2 SYGVKD, per germline. V was trimmed by 8 bases and J by 5 bases, leaving 9 bases between them. The CDR3 is 12 residues long. The CDR3 DNA follows: TGTGCCATCTCCCCGGAGAATGAAAAACTGTTTTTT. It translates to CAISPENEKLFF.